This record covers a single T cell receptor (beta chain). This specimen comes from a study of shared clonotypes between healthy human individuals. Clones were read by immunoSEQ multiplex PCR, and TCRdb kept only the in-frame ones, dropping some. The sample yields 230,000 or so clones, 65% seen once. The germline gives CDR1 MNHNS, CDR2 SASEGT. Trimming cost V 5 bases and J 3 bases, with 14 bases left between them. This CDR3 is built from 15 residues. All donors were Caucasian adults living in Nashville, Tennessee. The chain has TRBV6-1 and TRBJ1-5; no firm D call. This sequence originates from a man in his thirties or forties in good health. Sequencing input: memory CD4+ T cells sorted from blood. As for subset: CD45RA-negative fraction. Here the CDR3 DNA reads TGTGCCAGCAGTTCAGAGCCGTCCCTCAATCAGCCCCAGCATTTT. It yields the protein CASSSEPSLNQPQHF.